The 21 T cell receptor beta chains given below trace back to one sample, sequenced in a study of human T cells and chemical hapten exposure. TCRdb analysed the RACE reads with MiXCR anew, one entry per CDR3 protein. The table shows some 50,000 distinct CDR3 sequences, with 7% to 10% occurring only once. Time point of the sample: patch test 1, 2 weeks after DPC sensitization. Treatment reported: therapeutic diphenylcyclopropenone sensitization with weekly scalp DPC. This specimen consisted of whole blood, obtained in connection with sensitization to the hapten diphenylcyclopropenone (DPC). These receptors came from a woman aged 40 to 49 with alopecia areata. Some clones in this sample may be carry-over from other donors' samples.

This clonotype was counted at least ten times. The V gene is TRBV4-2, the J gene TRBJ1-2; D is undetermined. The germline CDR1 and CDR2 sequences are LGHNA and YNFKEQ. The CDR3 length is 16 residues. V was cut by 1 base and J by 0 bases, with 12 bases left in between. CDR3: CASSQVEFTSNYGYTF. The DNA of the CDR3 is TGTGCCAGCAGCCAAGTGGAGTTCACCTCTAACTATGGCTACACCTTC.

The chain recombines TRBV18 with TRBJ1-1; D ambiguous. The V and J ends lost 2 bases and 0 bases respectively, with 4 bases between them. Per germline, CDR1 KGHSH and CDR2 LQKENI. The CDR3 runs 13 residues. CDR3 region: CASSPSMNTEAFF. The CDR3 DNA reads TGTGCCAGCTCACCATCTATGAACACTGAAGCTTTCTTT.

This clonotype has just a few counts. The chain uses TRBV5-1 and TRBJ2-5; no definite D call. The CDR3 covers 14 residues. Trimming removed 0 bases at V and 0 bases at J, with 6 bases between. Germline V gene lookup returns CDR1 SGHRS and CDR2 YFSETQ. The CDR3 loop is CASSLEPDQETQYF. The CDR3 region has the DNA TGCGCCAGCAGCTTGGAACCGGACCAAGAGACCCAGTACTTC.

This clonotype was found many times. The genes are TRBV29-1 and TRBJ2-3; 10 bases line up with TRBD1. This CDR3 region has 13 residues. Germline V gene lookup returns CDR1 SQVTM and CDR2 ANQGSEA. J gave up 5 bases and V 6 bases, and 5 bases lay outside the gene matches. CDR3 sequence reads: CSVDRGGGDTQYF. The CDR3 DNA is TGCAGCGTGGACAGGGGGGGAGGAGATACGCAGTATTTT.

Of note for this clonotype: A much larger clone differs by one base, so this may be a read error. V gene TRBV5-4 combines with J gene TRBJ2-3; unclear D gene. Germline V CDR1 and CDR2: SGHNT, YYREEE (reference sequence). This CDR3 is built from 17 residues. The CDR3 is CTSSLLPYAEITDTQYF. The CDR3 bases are TGTACCAGCAGCCTCTTGCCCTATGCGGAGATCACAGATACGCAGTATTTT.

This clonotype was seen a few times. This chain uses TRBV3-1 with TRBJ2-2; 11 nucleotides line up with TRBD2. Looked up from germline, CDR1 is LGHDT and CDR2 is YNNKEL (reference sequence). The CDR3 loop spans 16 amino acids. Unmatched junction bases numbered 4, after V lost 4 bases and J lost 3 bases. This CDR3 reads CASSPGLAVHTGELFF. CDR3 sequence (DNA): TGTGCCAGCAGCCCGGGACTAGCGGTCCACACCGGGGAGCTGTTTTTT.

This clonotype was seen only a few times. This CDR3 reads CASSFAGGAGKWNTEAFF. The DNA for the CDR3 is TGCGCCAGCAGCTTCGCAGGGGGCGCCGGGAAGTGGAACACTGAAGCTTTCTTT. The chain uses TRBV5-1 and TRBJ1-1, with 8 bases matching TRBD1. The germline V gene has CDR1 SGHRS and CDR2 YFSETQ. This CDR3 is built from 18 residues. V dropped 2 bases and J dropped 1; count of bases not matched to a gene: 13.

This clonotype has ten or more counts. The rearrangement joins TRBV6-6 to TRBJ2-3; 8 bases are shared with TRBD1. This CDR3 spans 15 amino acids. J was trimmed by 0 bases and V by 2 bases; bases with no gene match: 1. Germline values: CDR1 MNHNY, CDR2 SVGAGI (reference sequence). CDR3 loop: CASSYGTGSTDTQYF. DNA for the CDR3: TGTGCCAGCAGTTACGGGACAGGTAGCACAGATACGCAGTATTTT.

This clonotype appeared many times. The CDR3 DNA follows: TGTGCCAGCAGGTCCAAAGGACGGATGAACACTGAAGCTTTCTTT. Amino acid sequence: CASRSKGRMNTEAFF. The rearrangement links TRBV6-2 or TRBV6-3 to TRBJ1-1; D is undetermined. V was pared by 6 bases and J by 0 bases, with 14 bases between. Germline V CDR1 and CDR2: MNHEY, SVGEGT. CDR3 length: 15 amino acids.

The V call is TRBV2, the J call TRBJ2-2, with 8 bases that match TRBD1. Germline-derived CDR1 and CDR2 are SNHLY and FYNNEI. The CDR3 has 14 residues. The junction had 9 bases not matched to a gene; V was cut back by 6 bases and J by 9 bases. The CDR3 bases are TGTGCCAGCAGGCCGGGACAGGCTACTCGGGAGCTGTTTTTT. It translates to CASRPGQATRELFF.

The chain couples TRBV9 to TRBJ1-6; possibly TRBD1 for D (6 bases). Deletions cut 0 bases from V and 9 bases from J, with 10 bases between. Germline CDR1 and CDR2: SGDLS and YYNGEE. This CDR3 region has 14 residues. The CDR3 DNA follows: TGTGCCAGCAGCGTAGAGAGGGGGAGTTCACCCCTCCACTTT. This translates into CASSVERGSSPLHF.

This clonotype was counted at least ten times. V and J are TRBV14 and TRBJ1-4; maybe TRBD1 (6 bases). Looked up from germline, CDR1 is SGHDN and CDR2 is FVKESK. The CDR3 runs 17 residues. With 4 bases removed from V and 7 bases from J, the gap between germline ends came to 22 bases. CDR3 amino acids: CASSLGPGAGIREKLFF. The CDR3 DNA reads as TGTGCCAGCAGCCTAGGACCGGGGGCAGGGATACGTGAAAAACTGTTTTTT. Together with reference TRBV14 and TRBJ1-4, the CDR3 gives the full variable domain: EAGVTQFPSHSVIEKGQTVTLRCDPISGHDNLYWYRRVMGKEIKFLLHFVKESKQDESGMPNNRFLAERTGGTYSTLKVQPAELEDSGVYFCASSLGPGAGIREKLFFGSGTQLSVL.

DNA of the CDR3: TGTGCCAGCGGCTACAATGAGCAGTTCTTC. Protein product: CASGYNEQFF. The V call is TRBV12-3 or TRBV12-4, the J call TRBJ2-1, with D uncertain. V shed 8 bases and J shed 3 bases, with 2 bases lying between them. The CDR3 has 10 amino acids.

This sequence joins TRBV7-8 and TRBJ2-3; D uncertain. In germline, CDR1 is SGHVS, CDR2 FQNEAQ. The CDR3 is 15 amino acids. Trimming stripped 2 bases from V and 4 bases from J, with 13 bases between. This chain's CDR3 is CASSLISLPADTQYF. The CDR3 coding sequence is TGTGCCAGCAGCTTAATCAGTCTTCCTGCAGATACGCAGTATTTT.

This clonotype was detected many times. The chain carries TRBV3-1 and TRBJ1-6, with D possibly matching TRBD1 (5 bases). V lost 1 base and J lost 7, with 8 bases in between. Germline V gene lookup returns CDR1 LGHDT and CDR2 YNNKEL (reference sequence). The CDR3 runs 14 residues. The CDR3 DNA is TGTGCCAGCAGCCAAGCCAGGGTGAATTCACCCCTCCACTTT. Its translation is CASSQARVNSPLHF.

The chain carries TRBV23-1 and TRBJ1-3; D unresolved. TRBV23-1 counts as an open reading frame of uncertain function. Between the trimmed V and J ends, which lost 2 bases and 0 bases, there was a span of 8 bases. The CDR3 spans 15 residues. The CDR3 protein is CASSQERCSGNTIYF. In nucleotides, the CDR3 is TGCGCCAGCAGTCAAGAGCGGTGCTCTGGAAACACCATATATTTT.

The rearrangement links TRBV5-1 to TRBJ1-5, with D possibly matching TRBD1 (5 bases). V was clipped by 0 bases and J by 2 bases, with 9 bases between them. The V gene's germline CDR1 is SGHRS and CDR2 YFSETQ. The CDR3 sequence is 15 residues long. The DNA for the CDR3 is TGCGCCAGCAGCTTGGAGTCGGGGGGCAATCAGCCCCAGCATTTT. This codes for CASSLESGGNQPQHF.

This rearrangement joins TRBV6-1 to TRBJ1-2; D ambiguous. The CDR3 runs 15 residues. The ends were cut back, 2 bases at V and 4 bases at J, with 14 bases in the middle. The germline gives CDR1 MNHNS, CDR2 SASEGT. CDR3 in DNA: TGTGCCAGCAGTGAATCGGGAGGCGGCTCCTATGGCTACACCTTC. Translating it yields CASSESGGGSYGYTF.

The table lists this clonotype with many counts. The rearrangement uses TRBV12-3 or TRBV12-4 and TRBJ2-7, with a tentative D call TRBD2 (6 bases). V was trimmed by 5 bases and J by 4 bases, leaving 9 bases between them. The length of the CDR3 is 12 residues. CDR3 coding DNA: TGTGCCAGCAGTCCCCGGGGGTACGAGCAGTACTTC. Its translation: CASSPRGYEQYF.

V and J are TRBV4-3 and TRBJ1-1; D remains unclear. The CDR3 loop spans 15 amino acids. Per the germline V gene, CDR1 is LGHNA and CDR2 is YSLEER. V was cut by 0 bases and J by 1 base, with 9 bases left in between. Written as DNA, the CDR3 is TGCGCCAGCAGCCAAGATGCAGTAGGGAACACTGAAGCTTTCTTT. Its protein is CASSQDAVGNTEAFF.

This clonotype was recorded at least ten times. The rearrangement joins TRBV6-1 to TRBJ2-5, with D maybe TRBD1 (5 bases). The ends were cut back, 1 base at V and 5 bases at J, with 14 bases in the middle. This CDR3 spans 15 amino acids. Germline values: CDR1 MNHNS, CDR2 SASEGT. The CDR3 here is CASSEVWQGAETQYF. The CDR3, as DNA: TGTGCCAGCAGTGAAGTCTGGCAGGGTGCCGAGACCCAGTACTTC.